This T cell receptor beta chain was sequenced in a study of blood T cell repertoires in COVID-19. Overall study context: The analysed material was cDNA or gDNA that came from T cells, B-cell-depleted T cells, or PBMCs.

Germline V gene data show CDR1 as SGHNT and CDR2 as YYREEE (reference sequence). Trimming removed 10 bases from V and 0 bases from J, with 11 bases in between. The CDR3 has 14 residues. In the authors' workflow: Amplifying reference gene primers gave estimates of nucleated cell counts. The repertoire was sequenced with immunoSEQ multiplex PCR; TCRdb's copy has only in-frame clones and lacks some. D and trimming come from the DNA, and the V and J calls and clone size come from that table. The table shows over 55,000 clones, with nearly 85% occurring only once. Sequencing input: peripheral blood. This rearrangement joins TRBV5-4 to TRBJ1-6; no reliable D call. The receptor was derived from a human donor in a cohort sampled during active COVID-19. This CDR3 reads CAYRESSYNSPLHF. The DNA of the CDR3 is TGTGCCTACCGAGAAAGCTCCTATAATTCACCCCTCCACTTT. The full variable domain, rest sourced from reference TRBV5-4 and TRBJ1-6, is ETGVTQSPTHLIKTRGQQVTLRCSSQSGHNTVSWYQQALGQGPQFIFQYYREEENGRGNFPPRFSGLQFPNYSSELNVNALELDDSALYLCAYRESSYNSPLHFGNGTRLTVT.